These T cell receptor beta chains were read from a single sample in a study of T cell responses to AZD1222 COVID-19 vaccine. Libraries were prepared by immunoSEQ multiplex PCR; TCRdb keeps only in-frame clonotypes and omits some of them. This table has 150,000 to 200,000 clones, 85% to 90% appearing once. This specimen was peripheral blood, taken on day 0 of AZD1222 vaccination. These receptors all stem from an adult in good health. CDR3s include the opening cysteine and the closing phenylalanine or tryptophan. The D gene is left open where the match is weak. A clone size is listed for some rows: how often the clone was seen (once, few, many), or a class if it is expanded.

>TRBJ2-7|TRBV6-5|-|TRBD2
CASSYTPGLAPYEQYF
TGTGCCAGCAGTTATACACCGGGACTAGCGCCTTACGAGCAGTACTTC
>TRBJ1-6|TRBV10-2|-|-
CASRYENSPLHF
TGCGCCAGCAGATACGAGAATTCACCCCTCCACTTT
>TRBJ2-2|TRBV5-1|-|-
CASSPGGGGTGELFF
TGCGCCAGCAGCCCCGGGGGCGGAGGCACCGGGGAGCTGTTTTTT
>TRBJ2-7|TRBV21-1|-|-
CASSKRGQGWTLPYEQYF
TGTGCCAGCAGCAAAAGGGGACAGGGATGGACCCTCCCCTACGAGCAGTACTTC
>TRBJ2-7|TRBV5-6|once|-
CASSLVAGSYEQYF
TGTGCCAGCAGCCTCGTGGCGGGCTCCTACGAGCAGTACTTC
>TRBJ2-2|TRBV6-1|-|TRBD1
CASSEVTGGGTGELFF
TGTGCCAGCAGTGAGGTGACAGGGGGCGGGACCGGGGAGCTGTTTTTT
>TRBJ1-3|TRBV10-2|-|-
CASSEFGGGLLASSGNTIYF
TGCGCCAGCAGTGAGTTCGGAGGGGGGCTCTTGGCTAGCTCTGGAAACACCATATATTTT
>TRBJ2-7|TRBV15|-|-
CATSNRDGTYEQYF
TGTGCCACCAGCAACCGGGACGGAACCTACGAGCAGTACTTC
>TRBJ2-7|TRBV5-1|once|-
CASSLSGSEQYF
TGCGCCAGCAGCTTGTCAGGGTCTGAGCAGTACTTC
>TRBJ2-2|TRBV5-1|-|-
CASSLAGGGAVGELFF
TGCGCCAGCAGCTTGGCCGGCGGAGGGGCTGTCGGGGAGCTGTTTTTT
>TRBJ2-7|TRBV7-2|-|-
CASSSDSSIEQYF
TGTGCCAGCAGCTCGGACAGTTCCATCGAGCAGTACTTC
>TRBJ1-1|TRBV25-1|-|-
CASSELYASGSGAFF
TGTGCCAGCAGTGAATTATACGCCTCAGGGTCGGGTGCTTTCTTT